This entry lists 27 T cell receptor beta chains sequenced from one sample in a study of T cell responses to AZD1222 COVID-19 vaccine listed by TCRdb under 2021. This specimen's time point label, per the study, means: baseline before first vaccination. Receptor amplification or capture employed the immunoSEQ multiplex PCR assay. This is the immuneACCESS table as TCRdb keeps it, with only in-frame sequences that have V and J called. A part of the clones is gone; compared with another copy, unresolved V genes explain less than half, and the rest is unexplained. This sample gives roughly 140,000 clones in total; about 90% of them show up just once. Together, the top ten hold 4% to 6% of the sample. The sequencing used peripheral blood, collected on day 0 of AZD1222 vaccination. These receptor sequences come from an adult in good health.

This clone has only a few counts. This chain uses TRBV19 with TRBJ1-1, with 9 bases fitting TRBD1. Losses at the gene ends were 6 bases for V and 4 bases for J; bases not matched to a gene: 0. The CDR3 runs 12 residues. Germline V gene data show CDR1 as LNHDA and CDR2 as SQIVND (reference sequence). The CDR3 protein is CASRTGGTEAFF. Here the CDR3 DNA reads TGTGCCAGTAGGACAGGGGGCACTGAAGCTTTCTTT. Full variable domain (rest looked up from reference TRBV19 and TRBJ1-1): DGGITQSPKYLFRKEGQNVTLSCEQNLNHDAMYWYRQDPGQGLRLIYYSQIVNDFQKGDIAEGYSVSREKKESFPLTVTSAQKNPTAFYLCASRTGGTEAFFGQGTRLTVV.

Notes on this clone: Other DNA sequences within the sample encode an identical CDR3. The V and J genes are TRBV28 and TRBJ1-2; D perhaps matches TRBD1 (5 bases). V lost 3 bases and J 4 bases, leaving 9 bases between the germline ends. CDR1 and CDR2 (germline): MDHEN, SYDVKM. This CDR3 spans 13 amino acids. For the CDR3, the DNA is TGTGCCAGCAGTTTGGCAGGGAGCTATGGCTACACCTTC. Translation gives CASSLAGSYGYTF.

The V gene is TRBV18, the J gene TRBJ1-4; tentatively, D is TRBD1 (5 bases). Germline V gives CDR1 KGHSH, CDR2 LQKENI. The V end lost 1 base, the J end lost 0 bases, and 9 bases lay between the germline ends. This CDR3 has 16 residues. CDR3 in amino acids: CASSPQGLATNEKLFF. CDR3 bases: TGTGCCAGCTCACCACAGGGACTAGCAACTAATGAAAAACTGTTTTTT.

This rearrangement joins TRBV10-3 to TRBJ2-7; 8 nucleotides match TRBD1. The CDR3 consists of 15 residues. CDR1 and CDR2 (germline): ENHRY, SYGVKD. J gave up 5 bases and V 6 bases, and 12 bases lay outside the gene matches. CDR3 region: CAISGGQGAIDEQYF. CDR3 nucleotides: TGTGCCATCAGCGGGGGCCAGGGGGCGATTGACGAGCAGTACTTC.

In this sample, this clone is medium-sized. The V and J genes are TRBV6-2 or TRBV6-3 and TRBJ2-7; weak D call: TRBD1 (6 bases). The ends were cut back, 5 bases at V and 0 bases at J, with 11 bases in the middle. Germline loops: CDR1 MNHEY, CDR2 SVGEGT. This CDR3 has 14 amino acids. The CDR3 spells CASSRTDPSYEQYF. DNA of the CDR3: TGTGCCAGCAGTCGGACAGACCCCTCCTACGAGCAGTACTTC.

This clone is judged medium-sized (0.01 to 0.1%). This chain connects TRBV7-9 to TRBJ2-7; D may be TRBD2 (7 bases). This CDR3 region has 14 residues. V shed 5 bases and J shed 3 bases, with 14 bases lying between them. Germline values: CDR1 SEHNR, CDR2 FQNEAQ (reference sequence). CDR3: CASSPRGPIYEQYF. The CDR3 bases are TGTGCCAGCAGCCCGCGGGGGCCGATCTACGAGCAGTACTTC.

The genes are TRBV27 and TRBJ2-5; 8 positions agree with TRBD2. CDR1 and CDR2 (germline): MNHEY, SMNVEV (reference sequence). CDR3 length: 20 amino acids. The V gene end was trimmed by 7 bases and the J gene end by 1 base; junction bases not matched to a gene: 23. Here the CDR3 DNA reads TGTGCCAGCAAGCGAGGGGGACTAGGGGAAGGTCGTGAGCGCCAAGAGACCCAGTACTTC. It specifies CASKRGGLGEGRERQETQYF.

This chain uses TRBV18 with TRBJ1-1; D remains unclear. Germline values: CDR1 KGHSH, CDR2 LQKENI. Trimming took 3 bases from V and 13 from J, leaving 18 bases between them. This CDR3 is 13 amino acids long. CDR3 sequence reads: CASSPHAQAEGFF. Here the CDR3 DNA reads TGTGCCAGCTCACCCCACGCCCAGGCAGAGGGTTTCTTT.

The chain combines TRBV4-3 with TRBJ2-3; TRBD2 matches 7 bases. J gave up 6 bases and V 4 bases, and 13 bases lay outside the gene matches. CDR3 length equals 16 residues. Germline assignment: CDR1 LGHNA and CDR2 YSLEER. CDR3 sequence reads: CASSLQRGPGRDTQYF. The DNA of the CDR3 is TGCGCCAGCAGCCTACAGCGGGGACCAGGGCGGGATACGCAGTATTTT.

The CDR3 nucleotides are TGTGCCAGCAGCTCCGCCGAGGGGCGTATGAGCAATCAGCCCCAGCATTTT. Amino acids: CASSSAEGRMSNQPQHF. The chain carries TRBV27 and TRBJ1-5; possible D gene TRBD1, 5 bases. Trimming cost V 6 bases and J 1 base, with 19 bases left between them. Germline V gives CDR1 MNHEY, CDR2 SMNVEV (reference sequence). This CDR3 contains 17 residues.

The rearrangement links TRBV6-5 to TRBJ1-6; no reliable D call. V gave up 6 bases and J gave up 0 bases, with 6 bases separating them. Germline V gene lookup returns CDR1 MNHEY and CDR2 SVGAGI. The CDR3 is made up of 14 amino acids. CDR3 protein: CASRPASYNSPLHF. CDR3 bases: TGTGCCAGCAGACCAGCCTCCTATAATTCACCCCTCCACTTT.

The CDR3 DNA is TGTGCCAGCAGCTTGGATGCTGGGCGGGAGCAGTACTTC. Translated: CASSLDAGREQYF. The chain combines TRBV5-6 with TRBJ2-7; no reliable D call. Germline V gene sequence: CDR1 SGHDT, CDR2 YYEEEE. The CDR3 extends over 13 amino acids. V shed 0 bases and J shed 7 bases, with 11 bases lying between them. Looking up the rest from reference TRBV5-6 and TRBJ2-7 gives the full variable domain: DAGVTQSPTHLIKTRGQQVTLRCSPKSGHDTVSWYQQALGQGPQFIFQYYEEEERQRGNFPDRFSGHQFPNYSSELNVNALLLGDSALYLCASSLDAGREQYFGPGTRLTVT.

The chain carries TRBV25-1 and TRBJ2-7, with D possibly being TRBD1 (5 bases). The CDR3 is 12 residues long. V was cut by 9 bases and J by 0 bases, with 9 bases left in between. The germline CDR1 and CDR2 sequences are MGHDK and SYGVNS. In DNA form, the CDR3 reads TGTGCCAGGGGGCTAAGCTCCTACGAGCAGTACTTC. Translating gives CARGLSSYEQYF.

This clone came up once. The rearrangement links TRBV6-5 to TRBJ2-2, with a weak D call TRBD2 (5 bases). In germline, CDR1 is MNHEY, CDR2 SVGAGI. V dropped 7 bases and J dropped 5 bases, with 11 bases sitting between them. This CDR3 is 13 amino acids long. The CDR3 nucleotides read TGTGCCAGCAACCGGGGTAGTACCGGGGAGCTGTTTTTT. As protein: CASNRGSTGELFF.

The J gene is TRBJ2-7, the V gene TRBV6-2 or TRBV6-3, with TRBD1 matching over 10 bases. The V gene's germline CDR1 is MNHEY and CDR2 SVGEGT. V dropped 5 bases and J dropped 4; count of bases not matched to a gene: 11. The CDR3 consists of 16 residues. The CDR3 protein is CASSVRDRGTGYEQYF. Written as DNA, the CDR3 is TGTGCCAGCAGTGTCCGGGACAGGGGCACCGGGTACGAGCAGTACTTC.

The genes are TRBV9 and TRBJ1-1, with 11 positions matching TRBD1. Per germline, CDR1 SGDLS and CDR2 YYNGEE. V trimming: 4 bases; J trimming: 7 bases; junction bases outside the gene matches: 12. There are 16 residues in the CDR3. The chain's CDR3 is CASSLGTGGSGGEAFF. The CDR3 region has the DNA TGTGCCAGCAGCCTCGGGACAGGGGGTAGCGGAGGTGAAGCTTTCTTT.

The rearrangement uses TRBV14 and TRBJ1-4; D is undetermined. The CDR3 length is 15 residues. Per germline, CDR1 SGHDN and CDR2 FVKESK. V lost 4 bases to trimming and J lost 3 bases, with 12 bases between them. In nucleotides, the CDR3 is TGTGCCAGCAGCCTTGCTCAGCGGGCTAATGAAAAACTGTTTTTT. Translation gives CASSLAQRANEKLFF. Combining the CDR3 with reference TRBV14 and TRBJ1-4 gives the whole variable domain EAGVTQFPSHSVIEKGQTVTLRCDPISGHDNLYWYRRVMGKEIKFLLHFVKESKQDESGMPNNRFLAERTGGTYSTLKVQPAELEDSGVYFCASSLAQRANEKLFFGSGTQLSVL.

The table lists this clone with a few counts. The genes are TRBV7-9 and TRBJ1-6, with TRBD1 as a possible D gene (5 bases). The CDR3 is 14 amino acids. CDR1 is SEHNR, CDR2 FQNEAQ, per germline (reference sequence). Trimming shortened V by 1 base and J by 10 bases, and 11 bases separated the two germline ends. The CDR3 nucleotides read TGTGCCAGCAGCTTAGGGGCCCAGGGATCACCCCTCCACTTT. This gives the protein CASSLGAQGSPLHF.

This clone is medium-sized. The chain employs TRBV6-6 and TRBJ1-5, with 7 bases that match TRBD1. Trimming removed 6 bases from V and 2 bases from J; junction bases left unmatched: 22. The CDR3 has 20 residues. CDR1 and CDR2 (germline): MNHNY, SVGAGI (reference sequence). The CDR3 DNA reads TGTGCCAGCAGCCGACCCCCGGAGGGGGCATGTCTCGATGGCAATCAGCCCCAGCATTTT. Translation: CASSRPPEGACLDGNQPQHF.

V is TRBV4-1 and J is TRBJ2-2, with 14 positions matching TRBD2. CDR1 is MGHRA and CDR2 is YSYEKL in the germline V gene. The CDR3 has 19 amino acids. V gave up 1 base and J gave up 1 base; unmatched junction bases: 5. The CDR3 spells CASSQAGTSGSENTGELFF. DNA of the CDR3: TGCGCCAGCAGCCAAGCGGGGACTAGCGGGAGCGAGAACACCGGGGAGCTGTTTTTT.

The chain is built from TRBV2 and TRBJ2-7; D is perhaps TRBD1 or TRBD2 (5 bases each). The CDR3 runs 15 residues. Germline V gives CDR1 SNHLY, CDR2 FYNNEI. Between the trimmed V and J ends, which lost 9 bases and 1 base, there was a span of 19 bases. DNA for the CDR3: TGTGCCAGATCACCTACTAGGGGTCGGTCCTACGAGCAGTACTTC. Translating gives CARSPTRGRSYEQYF.

The chain uses TRBV5-5 and TRBJ2-5, with D possibly being TRBD2 (6 bases). CDR1 SGHKS and CDR2 YYEKEE come from the germline V gene (reference sequence). The CDR3 is 13 amino acids. The V and J ends lost 3 bases and 7 bases respectively, with 13 bases between them. This CDR3 is CASSSQAGGTQYF. CDR3 bases: TGTGCCAGCAGCTCACAGGCCGGGGGGACCCAGTACTTC.

The gene calls are TRBV18 and TRBJ2-7; TRBD1 matches 8 bases. This CDR3 is 16 amino acids long. V was pared by 4 bases and J by 2 bases, with 10 bases of the junction left unmatched. Germline V gene data show CDR1 as KGHSH and CDR2 as LQKENI. Here the CDR3 DNA reads TGTGCCAGCTCACGAAATACAGGGGGGTCGACCTACGAGCAGTACTTC. This gives the protein CASSRNTGGSTYEQYF.

The count of this clone is one. The rearrangement links TRBV27 to TRBJ1-4; D ambiguous. Trimming pared 5 bases from V and 5 bases from J, leaving 12 bases between. The CDR3 consists of 14 residues. CDR1 and CDR2 (germline): MNHEY, SMNVEV (reference sequence). CDR3 loop: CASSPPGGNEKLFF. The CDR3 nucleotides read TGTGCCAGCAGTCCCCCCGGAGGGAATGAAAAACTGTTTTTT.

This chain connects TRBV9 to TRBJ2-7; D ambiguous. The CDR3 is 15 amino acids. V lost 0 bases and J lost 0, with 10 bases in between. CDR1 is SGDLS and CDR2 is YYNGEE in the germline V gene. The CDR3 reads CASSVDSLSSYEQYF. The CDR3 DNA is TGTGCCAGCAGCGTAGACAGTCTAAGCTCCTACGAGCAGTACTTC.

The V call is TRBV4-1, the J call TRBJ1-3; no clear D. Germline V gives CDR1 MGHRA, CDR2 YSYEKL. The V gene lost 3 bases and the J gene lost 0 bases, with 12 bases spanning the gap. The CDR3 has 16 amino acids. Written as DNA, the CDR3 is TGCGCCAGCAGCCATGGGAGGGCCTACTCTGGAAACACCATATATTTT. Its protein product is CASSHGRAYSGNTIYF.

This sequence joins TRBV27 and TRBJ2-1, with 7 positions matching TRBD2. After removal of 6 bases from V and 4 bases from J, the junction contained 6 bases not matched to a gene. CDR1 and CDR2 from the germline V gene are MNHEY and SMNVEV (reference sequence). CDR3 length: 14 amino acids. The chain's CDR3 is CASRPSSGYNEQFF. The CDR3 bases are TGTGCCAGCAGGCCCTCTAGCGGTTACAATGAGCAGTTCTTC.